These 13 T cell receptor beta chains originate from one sample sequenced in a study of CXCR3-negative and CXCR3-positive naive CD8 T cells. General observations from the study: Against CXCR3-negative naive cells, CXCR3-positive naive cells showed more hydrophobic TRB CDR3s.

The antigens these receptors bind are not known. TRB cDNA was prepared as libraries by UMI-labeled 5' RACE. TCRdb reworked the 5' RACE reads into one entry per CDR3 protein, no DNA. This sample lists about 56,000 distinct CDR3 sequences; its ten largest clones have under 0.9%. Specimen: naive CXCR3+ CD8+ T cells from blood. Sample subset: CD45RO-CCR7+CD27+CD95- naive CD8+ T cells expressing CXCR3 (TNR3+). Receptors were obtained from a human donor in good health. Some clones in this sample may be carry-over from other donors' samples.

The chain couples TRBV28 to TRBJ1-1. Germline values: CDR1 MDHEN, CDR2 SYDVKM. The CDR3 is 16 residues long. The CDR3 loop reads CASSLAPVLGNTEAFF.

The chain links TRBV6-6 to TRBJ2-1. Germline assignment: CDR1 MNHNY and CDR2 SVGAGI (reference sequence). The CDR3 is 12 amino acids. CDR3 residues: CASSTNAYEQFF.

The chain carries TRBV20-1 and TRBJ2-1; the D call from TCRdb, TRBD2, cannot be confirmed without DNA. Germline CDR1 is DFQATT and CDR2 is SNEGSKA (reference sequence). The CDR3 consists of 12 residues. The CDR3 loop is CSASTRVGEQFF.

The chain employs TRBV27 and TRBJ1-2; TCRdb designates TRBD1, a call that cannot be tested without DNA. The CDR3 is 15 residues long. Germline V CDR1 and CDR2: MNHEY, SMNVEV (reference sequence). CDR3 sequence: CASSLYPGQGYGYTF.

The chain is built from TRBV7-2 and TRBJ1-3. Germline V gene sequence: CDR1 SGHTA, CDR2 FQGNSA. The CDR3 has 12 residues. The CDR3 here is CASSLDGNTIYF.

J is TRBJ2-1 and V is TRBV11-3; the TCRdb call, TRBD2, lacks DNA for checking. The CDR3 runs 17 residues. Germline loops: CDR1 SGHNT, CDR2 YENEEA. The CDR3 reads CASSLDPSGGAYNEQFF.

V gene TRBV5-4 combines with J gene TRBJ2-1. Germline values: CDR1 SGHNT, CDR2 YYREEE (reference sequence). CDR3 size: 12 residues. The CDR3 loop is CASSLVSTEQFF.

The chain is built from TRBV7-6 and TRBJ2-7. From germline, CDR1 is SGHVS and CDR2 FNYEAQ. CDR3 length equals 13 residues. CDR3 region: CASSPKVGYEQYF. The whole variable domain, filled in from reference TRBV7-6 and TRBJ2-7, reads GAGVSQSPRYKVTKRGQDVALRCDPISGHVSLYWYRQALGQGPEFLTYFNYEAQQDKSGLPNDRFSAERPEGSISTLTIQRTEQRDSAMYRCASSPKVGYEQYFGPGTRLTVT.

This chain joins TRBV6-2 or TRBV6-3 and TRBJ2-1; with no DNA, the TCRdb D assignment of TRBD2 cannot be verified. Germline values: CDR1 MNHEY, CDR2 SVGEGT. This CDR3 has 18 amino acids. The CDR3 sequence: CASSYPSPYDDSYNEQFF.

This chain links TRBV14 with TRBJ2-2. The CDR3 consists of 14 residues. Germline V CDR1 and CDR2: SGHDN, FVKESK. CDR3 protein: CASSQEWNTGELFF.

The V call is TRBV7-9, the J call TRBJ2-1. The germline CDR1 and CDR2 sequences are SEHNR and FQNEAQ (reference sequence). The CDR3 runs 12 residues. The CDR3 is CASSLGHNEQFF. Together with reference TRBV7-9 and TRBJ2-1, the CDR3 gives the full variable domain: DTGVSQNPRHKITKRGQNVTFRCDPISEHNRLYWYRQTLGQGPEFLTYFQNEAQLEKSRLLSDRFSAERPKGSFSTLEIQRTEQGDSAMYLCASSLGHNEQFFGPGTRLTVL.

The chain employs TRBV10-3 and TRBJ2-3; TCRdb's D call of TRBD1 is untestable without DNA. Germline V gene lookup returns CDR1 ENHRY and CDR2 SYGVKD. The CDR3 sequence is 17 residues long. CDR3: CAISEPDRGRPPDTPYF.

The chain recombines TRBV4-1 with TRBJ2-7. CDR1 MGHRA and CDR2 YSYEKL come from the germline V gene. There are 15 residues in the CDR3. The CDR3 spells CASSQVAGGSYEQYF.